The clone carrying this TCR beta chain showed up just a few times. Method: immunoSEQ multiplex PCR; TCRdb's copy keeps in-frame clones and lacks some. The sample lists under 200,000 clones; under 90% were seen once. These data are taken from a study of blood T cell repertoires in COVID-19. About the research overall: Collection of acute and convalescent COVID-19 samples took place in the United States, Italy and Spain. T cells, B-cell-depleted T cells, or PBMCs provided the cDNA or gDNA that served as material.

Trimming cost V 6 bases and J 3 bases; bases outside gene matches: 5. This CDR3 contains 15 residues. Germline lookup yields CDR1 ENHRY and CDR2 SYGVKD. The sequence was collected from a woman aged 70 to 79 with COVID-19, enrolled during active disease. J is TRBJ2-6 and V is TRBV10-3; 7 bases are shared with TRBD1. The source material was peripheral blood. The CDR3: CAIRPDRDGANVLTF. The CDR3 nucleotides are TGTGCCATCAGACCCGACAGGGATGGGGCCAACGTCCTGACTTTC.